This T cell receptor beta chain was retrieved from a study of blood T cell repertoires in COVID-19. As for the study in general: From the United States, Italy and Spain came samples of acute and convalescent COVID-19.

Measured with immunoSEQ multiplex PCR; TCRdb has only the in-frame clones, and not every one. The profile shows about 120,000 clones, roughly 84% of them singletons. Sequences were obtained from peripheral blood. The receptor was derived from a man aged 60 to 69 with acute or convalescent COVID-19.

CDR3 residues: CASSQEGRGGEAFF. As DNA, the CDR3 is TGTGCCAGCAGCCAAGAGGGCAGGGGCGGTGAAGCTTTCTTT. This rearrangement joins TRBV3-1 (or the pseudogene TRBV3-2) to TRBJ1-1, with a weak D call TRBD1 (6 bases). Between the trimmed V and J ends, which lost 0 bases and 7 bases, there was a span of 12 bases. This CDR3 region has 14 residues. Germline V lookup: CDR1 LGHDT, CDR2 YNNKEL (reference sequence).